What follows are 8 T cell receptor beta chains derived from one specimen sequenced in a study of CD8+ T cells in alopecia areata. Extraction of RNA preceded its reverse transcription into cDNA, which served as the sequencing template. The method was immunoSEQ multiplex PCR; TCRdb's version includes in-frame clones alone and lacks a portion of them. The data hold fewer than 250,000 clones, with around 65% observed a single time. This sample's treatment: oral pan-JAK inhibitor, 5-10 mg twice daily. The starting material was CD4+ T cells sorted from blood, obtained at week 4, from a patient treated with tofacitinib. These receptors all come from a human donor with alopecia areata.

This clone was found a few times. CDR3 bases: TGTGCCAGCACCCGCGGGGGGGAGAGCCACGAGCAGTACTTC. The encoded protein is CASTRGGESHEQYF. The rearrangement joins TRBV28 to TRBJ2-7; 9 bases are shared with TRBD2. V was pared by 7 bases and J by 5 bases, with 9 bases of the junction left unmatched. Germline-derived CDR1 and CDR2 are MDHEN and SYDVKM. CDR3 length: 14 amino acids. The full variable domain, rest sourced from reference TRBV28 and TRBJ2-7, is DVKVTQSSRYLVKRTGEKVFLECVQDMDHENMFWYRQDPGLGLRLIYFSYDVKMKEKGDIPEGYSVSREKKERFSLILESASTNQTSMYLCASTRGGESHEQYFGPGTRLTVT.

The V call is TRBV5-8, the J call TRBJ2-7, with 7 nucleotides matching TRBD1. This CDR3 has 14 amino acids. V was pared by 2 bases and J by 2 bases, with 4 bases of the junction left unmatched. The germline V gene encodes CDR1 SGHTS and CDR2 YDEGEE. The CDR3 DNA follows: TGTGCCAGCAGCTTAAGACAGGGAACCTACGAGCAGTACTTC. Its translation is CASSLRQGTYEQYF.

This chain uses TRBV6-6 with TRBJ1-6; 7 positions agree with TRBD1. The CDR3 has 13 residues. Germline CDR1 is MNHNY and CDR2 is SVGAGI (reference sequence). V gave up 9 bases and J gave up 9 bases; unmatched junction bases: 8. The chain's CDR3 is CASSQGVISPLHF. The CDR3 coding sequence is TGTGCCAGTAGCCAGGGGGTAATTTCACCCCTCCACTTT.

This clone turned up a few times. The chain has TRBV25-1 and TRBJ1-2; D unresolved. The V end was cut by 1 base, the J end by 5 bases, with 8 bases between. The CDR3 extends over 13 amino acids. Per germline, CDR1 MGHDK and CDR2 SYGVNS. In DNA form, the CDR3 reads TGTGCCAGCAGTGAATCCGGCGAATATGGCTACACCTTC. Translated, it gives CASSESGEYGYTF.

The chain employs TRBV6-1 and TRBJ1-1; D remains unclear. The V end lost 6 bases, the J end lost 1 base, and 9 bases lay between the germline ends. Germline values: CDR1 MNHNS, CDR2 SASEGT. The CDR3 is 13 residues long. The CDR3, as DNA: TGTGCCAGCAGCCTACTGGAGAACACTGAAGCTTTCTTT. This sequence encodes CASSLLENTEAFF.

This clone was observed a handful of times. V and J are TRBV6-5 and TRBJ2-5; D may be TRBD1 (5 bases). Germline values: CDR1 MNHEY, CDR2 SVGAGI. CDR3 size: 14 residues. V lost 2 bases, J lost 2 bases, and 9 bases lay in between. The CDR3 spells CASSYRQGQETQYF. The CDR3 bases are TGTGCCAGCAGTTACAGGCAGGGACAAGAGACCCAGTACTTC.

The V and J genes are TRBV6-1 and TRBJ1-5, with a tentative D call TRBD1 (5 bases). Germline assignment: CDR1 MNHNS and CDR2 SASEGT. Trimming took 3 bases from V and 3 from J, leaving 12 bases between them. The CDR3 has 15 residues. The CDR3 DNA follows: TGTGCCAGCAGTGATGGGGGGACCCTCAATCAGCCCCAGCATTTT. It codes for CASSDGGTLNQPQHF.

In DNA, the CDR3 is TGTGCCAGTACGGGTGGCTCCTACAATGAGCAGTTCTTC. Translation: CASTGGSYNEQFF. The rearrangement joins TRBV19 to TRBJ2-1; D gene uncertain. Germline V gene lookup returns CDR1 LNHDA and CDR2 SQIVND (reference sequence). V gave up 7 bases and J gave up 0 bases, with 7 bases separating them. CDR3 length: 13 residues. The full variable domain, completed using reference TRBV19 and TRBJ2-1, is DGGITQSPKYLFRKEGQNVTLSCEQNLNHDAMYWYRQDPGQGLRLIYYSQIVNDFQKGDIAEGYSVSREKKESFPLTVTSAQKNPTAFYLCASTGGSYNEQFFGPGTRLTVL.